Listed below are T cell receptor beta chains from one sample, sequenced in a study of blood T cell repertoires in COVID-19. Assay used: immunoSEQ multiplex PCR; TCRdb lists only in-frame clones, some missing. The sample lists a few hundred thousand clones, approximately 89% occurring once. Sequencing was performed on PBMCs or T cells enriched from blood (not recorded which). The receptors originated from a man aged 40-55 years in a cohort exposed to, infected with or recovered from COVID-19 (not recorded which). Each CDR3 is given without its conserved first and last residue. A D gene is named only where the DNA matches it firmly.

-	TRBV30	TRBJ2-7	AWSATQYEQY
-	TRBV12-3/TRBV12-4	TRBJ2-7	ASSLTGFHEQY
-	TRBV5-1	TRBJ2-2	ASSSILAINTGELF
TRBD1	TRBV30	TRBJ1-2	AWSLDWDRRSGYT
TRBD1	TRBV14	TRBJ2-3	ASSLQGADTQY
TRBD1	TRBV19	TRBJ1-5	ASSGTGSNQPQH
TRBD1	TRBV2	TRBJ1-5	ASTANQQGGNQPQH
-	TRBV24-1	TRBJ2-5	ATSESGTLQETQY
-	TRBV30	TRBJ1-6	AWSPGLNSPLH
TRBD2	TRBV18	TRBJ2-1	ASSQLLYRDYTYNEQF
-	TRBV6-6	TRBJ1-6	ASSYGQNNSPLH
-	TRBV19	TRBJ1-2	ASLGGDGYT